This TCR beta chain was found in a study of T cell responses to AZD1222 COVID-19 vaccine. The study, taken as a whole, reports: Reports say nearly half of spike-specific TCRs go after unmutated variant regions.

This table comes from immunoSEQ multiplex PCR, and its TCRdb copy is limited to in-frame clones, with some not included. The sample carries roughly 150,000 clones, 70% to 90% recorded once. Comments on this clone: What it binds is not known.

Trimming took off 0 bases at V and 0 bases at J, with 4 bases between the two ends. The germline V gene has CDR1 SGHKS and CDR2 YYEKEE (reference sequence). The CDR3 totals 13 residues. The input for sequencing was peripheral blood, taken 28 days after the second AZD1222 dose. The chain uses TRBV5-5 and TRBJ2-7; D uncertain. The clonotype comes from an adult who received the AZD1222 COVID-19 vaccine. CDR3 in amino acids: CASSLATSYEQYF. The CDR3 DNA sequence: TGTGCCAGCAGCTTGGCTACCTCCTACGAGCAGTACTTC.